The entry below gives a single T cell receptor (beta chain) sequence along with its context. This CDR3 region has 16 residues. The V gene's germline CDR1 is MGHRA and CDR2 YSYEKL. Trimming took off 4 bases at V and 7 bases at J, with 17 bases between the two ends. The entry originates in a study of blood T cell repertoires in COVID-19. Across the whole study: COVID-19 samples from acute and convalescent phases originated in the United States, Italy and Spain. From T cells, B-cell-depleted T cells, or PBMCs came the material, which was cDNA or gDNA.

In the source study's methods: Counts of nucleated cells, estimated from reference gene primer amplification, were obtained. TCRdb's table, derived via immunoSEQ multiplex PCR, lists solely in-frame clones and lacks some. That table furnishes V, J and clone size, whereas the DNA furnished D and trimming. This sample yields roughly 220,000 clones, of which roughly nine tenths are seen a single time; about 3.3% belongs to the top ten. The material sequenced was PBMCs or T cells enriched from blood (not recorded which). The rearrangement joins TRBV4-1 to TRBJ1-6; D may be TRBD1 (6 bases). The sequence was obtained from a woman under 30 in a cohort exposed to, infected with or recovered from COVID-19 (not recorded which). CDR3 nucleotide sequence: TGCGCCAGCAGCCCACACAACAGGGCCCGGAATTCACCCCTCCACTTT. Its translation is CASSPHNRARNSPLHF.